The 7 T cell receptor beta chains below come from one sample, sequenced in a study of OX40 agonist ivuxolimab in advanced cancers. This table comes from immunoSEQ multiplex PCR, and its TCRdb copy is limited to in-frame clones, with some not included. The table shows tens of thousands of clones, with around 83% occurring only once. The sample here was CD4+ or CD8+ T cells sorted from blood, taken in a trial of the OX40 agonist ivuxolimab. Receptors originate from an adult with an advanced solid tumor such as melanoma, head and neck, liver or kidney cancer.

The chain carries TRBV30 and TRBJ1-3, with D uncertain. Germline CDR1 reads GTSNPN; CDR2 reads SVGIG (reference sequence). The CDR3 has 11 amino acids. Trimming removed 1 base from V and 2 bases from J, with 0 bases in between. The CDR3 bases are TGTGCCTGGAGTGCTGGAAACACCATATATTTT. Translation gives CAWSAGNTIYF.

This sequence joins TRBV20-1 and TRBJ2-1; D is undetermined. Germline V CDR1 and CDR2: DFQATT, SNEGSKA (reference sequence). V shed 6 bases and J shed 5 bases, with 8 bases lying between them. CDR3 length equals 11 residues. The CDR3 sequence is CSAPSHNEQFF. The CDR3, as DNA: TGCAGTGCCCCCAGCCACAATGAGCAGTTCTTC.

This clone has more than one count but fewer than ten. This chain uses TRBV19 with TRBJ1-4; no clear D gene. CDR1 LNHDA and CDR2 SQIVND come from the germline V gene (reference sequence). The CDR3 covers 10 residues. V dropped 8 bases and J dropped 7 bases, with 5 bases sitting between them. The CDR3 DNA sequence: TGTGCCAGTGGGTTTGAAAAACTGTTTTTT. Its protein is CASGFEKLFF. Full variable domain (remainder filled in from reference TRBV19 and TRBJ1-4): DGGITQSPKYLFRKEGQNVTLSCEQNLNHDAMYWYRQDPGQGLRLIYYSQIVNDFQKGDIAEGYSVSREKKESFPLTVTSAQKNPTAFYLCASGFEKLFFGSGTQLSVL.

The gene calls are TRBV11-2 and TRBJ2-3; 9 nucleotides match TRBD2. The germline V gene encodes CDR1 SGHAT and CDR2 FQNNGV. The CDR3 has 13 residues. CDR3 nucleotide sequence: TGTGCGGTAGCGGGGGACCTCACAGATACGCAGTATTTT. Its protein is CAVAGDLTDTQYF.

J is TRBJ1-1 and V is TRBV5-1; D ambiguous. V was shortened by 2 bases and J by 2 bases, with 16 bases between the two germline ends. The CDR3 is 16 residues long. Germline CDR1 reads SGHRS; CDR2 reads YFSETQ. CDR3 sequence (DNA): TGCGCCAGCAGCTTTTCGGGTGGTGTAAGTAACACTGAAGCTTTCTTT. It translates to CASSFSGGVSNTEAFF.

The CDR3 region has the DNA TGTGCCACCAGCAGGAAGGACAGGGCCTCGAGTGGCTACACCTTC. This encodes CATSRKDRASSGYTF. This chain connects TRBV15 to TRBJ1-2, with 8 bases aligning to TRBD1. Germline assignment: CDR1 LNHNV and CDR2 YYDKDF (reference sequence). The V and J ends lost 3 bases and 7 bases, in that order; junction bases with no gene match: 10. CDR3 length equals 15 residues.

By sample fraction, this clone is medium-sized. This chain uses TRBV2 with TRBJ1-2; D not resolved. The CDR3 extends over 12 amino acids. V lost 6 bases and J lost 10, with 15 bases in between. Germline V gene lookup returns CDR1 SNHLY and CDR2 FYNNEI. CDR3 sequence reads: CASSERRVIYTF. The CDR3 nucleotides read TGTGCCAGCAGCGAAAGGCGGGTTATCTACACCTTC.